These T cell receptor beta chains were read from a single sample in a study of T cell responses to AZD1222 COVID-19 vaccine. The repertoire was sequenced with immunoSEQ multiplex PCR; TCRdb's copy has only in-frame clones and lacks some. The data contain some 87,000 clones, approximately 89% of them seen just once; the ten biggest clones take up approximately 5.2%. The specimen was peripheral blood, collected on day 0 of MenACWY control vaccination. The origin of the receptors is an adult in good health. The CDR3 runs from the conserved cysteine through the conserved F or W. The order of the fields is V gene, clone size, J gene, D gene, CDR3 DNA, CDR3 protein. D genes are given only for firm matches. A row's size may be missing; if present it is once, few, many or a size class.

v_gene: TRBV5-4; abundance: once; j_gene: TRBJ2-1; d_gene: -; CDR3nt: TGTGCCAGCAGTTTTGATAACAATGAGCAGTTCTTC; CDR3aa: CASSFDNNEQFF
v_gene: TRBV5-1; abundance: -; j_gene: TRBJ1-1; d_gene: -; CDR3nt: TGCGCCAGCAAGGTGGGGGGGCCCACTGAAGCTTTCTTT; CDR3aa: CASKVGGPTEAFF
v_gene: TRBV5-4; abundance: -; j_gene: TRBJ2-3; d_gene: TRBD2; CDR3nt: TGTGCCAGCAGCTACGATTTTAGCGGGAGGGCCGGAGATACGCAGTATTTT; CDR3aa: CASSYDFSGRAGDTQYF
v_gene: TRBV6-5; abundance: -; j_gene: TRBJ2-2; d_gene: -; CDR3nt: TGTGCCACCCCAGCTCGGGGCGACACCGGGGAGCTGTTTTTT; CDR3aa: CATPARGDTGELFF
v_gene: TRBV2; abundance: -; j_gene: TRBJ1-5; d_gene: TRBD1; CDR3nt: TGTGCCAGCAGGCCCGGGCCCCAGGGGGCCGGCCAGCCCCAGCATTTT; CDR3aa: CASRPGPQGAGQPQHF
v_gene: TRBV19; abundance: -; j_gene: TRBJ2-3; d_gene: -; CDR3nt: TGTGCCAGTAGTGAAGGCCCCACGGGAGATACGCAGTATTTT; CDR3aa: CASSEGPTGDTQYF
v_gene: TRBV19; abundance: -; j_gene: TRBJ2-3; d_gene: TRBD2; CDR3nt: TGTGCCAGTAGTATTGGAGGGAGCGGGGGCACAGATACGCAGTATTTT; CDR3aa: CASSIGGSGGTDTQYF
v_gene: TRBV10-3; abundance: -; j_gene: TRBJ1-2; d_gene: -; CDR3nt: TGTGCCATCAGTGAGGAAGGGGGGCGGTATGGCTACACCTTC; CDR3aa: CAISEEGGRYGYTF
v_gene: TRBV6-5; abundance: -; j_gene: TRBJ1-3; d_gene: TRBD1; CDR3nt: TGTGCCAGCAGTCGACAGGGGGCTTATGGAAACACCATATATTTT; CDR3aa: CASSRQGAYGNTIYF
v_gene: TRBV28; abundance: -; j_gene: TRBJ2-7; d_gene: TRBD1; CDR3nt: TGTGCCAGCAGTTCACCGGGACAGGGAGGATACGAGCAGTACTTC; CDR3aa: CASSSPGQGGYEQYF
v_gene: TRBV6-5; abundance: -; j_gene: TRBJ2-7; d_gene: -; CDR3nt: TGTGCCAGCAGTACCACAGGGTTTCACGAGCAGTACTTC; CDR3aa: CASSTTGFHEQYF
v_gene: TRBV9; abundance: -; j_gene: TRBJ2-6; d_gene: TRBD1; CDR3nt: TGTGCCAGCAGCGTAGATACAGGGGGGAGCTCTGGGGCCAACGTCCTGACTTTC; CDR3aa: CASSVDTGGSSGANVLTF
v_gene: TRBV19; abundance: -; j_gene: TRBJ2-7; d_gene: TRBD1; CDR3nt: TGTGCCAGTAGTAACGGACAGGGGGGATACGAGCAGTACTTC; CDR3aa: CASSNGQGGYEQYF
v_gene: TRBV29-1; abundance: -; j_gene: TRBJ2-7; d_gene: TRBD1; CDR3nt: TGCAGCGTTCGGACAGGGGCCTACGAGCAGTACTTC; CDR3aa: CSVRTGAYEQYF
v_gene: TRBV24-1; abundance: -; j_gene: TRBJ1-5; d_gene: -; CDR3nt: TGTGCCACCAGTCTTCCGGGGGGGAATCAGCCCCAGCATTTT; CDR3aa: CATSLPGGNQPQHF
v_gene: TRBV3-1/TRBV3-2; abundance: -; j_gene: TRBJ1-1; d_gene: -; CDR3nt: TGTGCCAGCAGCCCGAGCGCAAACACTGAAGCTTTCTTT; CDR3aa: CASSPSANTEAFF
v_gene: TRBV7-2; abundance: -; j_gene: TRBJ2-7; d_gene: -; CDR3nt: TGTGCCAGCAGCTTAGAGTTGGGGGCCTCCTACGAGCAGTACTTC; CDR3aa: CASSLELGASYEQYF
v_gene: TRBV5-1; abundance: few; j_gene: TRBJ1-1; d_gene: -; CDR3nt: TGCGCCAGCAGTCCCCGCGACCCCTCAGGCAACACTGAAGCTTTCTTT; CDR3aa: CASSPRDPSGNTEAFF
v_gene: TRBV28; abundance: -; j_gene: TRBJ1-1; d_gene: -; CDR3nt: TGTGCCAGCAGTTTCCCACGGGGGGGCGCAAGCACTGAAGCTTTCTTT; CDR3aa: CASSFPRGGASTEAFF
v_gene: TRBV5-5; abundance: -; j_gene: TRBJ1-1; d_gene: -; CDR3nt: TGTGCCAGCAGCTTGGAATCAGGGCGATGGACTGAAGCTTTCTTT; CDR3aa: CASSLESGRWTEAFF
v_gene: TRBV6-5; abundance: -; j_gene: TRBJ2-1; d_gene: -; CDR3nt: TGTGCCAGCACCTACCAGGGGGGTAATGAGCAGTTCTTC; CDR3aa: CASTYQGGNEQFF
v_gene: TRBV19; abundance: -; j_gene: TRBJ1-1; d_gene: -; CDR3nt: TGTGCCAGTAGTATAAGCCATTTGGGCACTGAAGCTTTCTTT; CDR3aa: CASSISHLGTEAFF
v_gene: TRBV18; abundance: -; j_gene: TRBJ2-2; d_gene: TRBD1; CDR3nt: TGTGCCAGCTCACCACTTAGGACAGGGGGCCTGGAGCTGTTTTTT; CDR3aa: CASSPLRTGGLELFF
v_gene: TRBV5-4; abundance: -; j_gene: TRBJ1-6; d_gene: -; CDR3nt: TGTGCCAGCAGCTTGAAAAATTCACCCCTCCACTTT; CDR3aa: CASSLKNSPLHF
v_gene: TRBV2; abundance: -; j_gene: TRBJ1-4; d_gene: -; CDR3nt: TGTGCCAGCACTGGGACCGAGTATAATGAAAAACTGTTTTTT; CDR3aa: CASTGTEYNEKLFF
v_gene: TRBV5-4; abundance: once; j_gene: TRBJ1-6; d_gene: -; CDR3nt: TGTGCCAGCAGCCCCGAGGGGGGTTACGGTTCACCCCTCCACTTT; CDR3aa: CASSPEGGYGSPLHF
v_gene: TRBV5-8; abundance: -; j_gene: TRBJ2-2; d_gene: TRBD2; CDR3nt: TGTGCCAGCACCCTTATGGGGCTAGCGGGAGTTACCGGGGAGCTGTTTTTT; CDR3aa: CASTLMGLAGVTGELFF
v_gene: TRBV3-1/TRBV3-2; abundance: once; j_gene: TRBJ2-1; d_gene: TRBD2; CDR3nt: TGTGCCAGCAGCCAAGCGTCTAGCGGGTACAATGAGCAGTTCTTC; CDR3aa: CASSQASSGYNEQFF
v_gene: TRBV6-5; abundance: once; j_gene: TRBJ1-1; d_gene: TRBD1; CDR3nt: TGTGCCAGCAGACACCTGGACAGGGGAGGGACTGAAGCTTTCTTT; CDR3aa: CASRHLDRGGTEAFF
v_gene: TRBV11-2; abundance: -; j_gene: TRBJ2-3; d_gene: TRBD1; CDR3nt: TGTGCCAGCAGCCCCGGGACAGGGGCCCTGGGGCAGTATTTT; CDR3aa: CASSPGTGALGQYF
v_gene: TRBV19; abundance: -; j_gene: TRBJ2-3; d_gene: TRBD2; CDR3nt: TGTGCCAGTAGGAGGTTGGGACAGGGTCCGGTAGCGGGAGGGGCAGATACGCAGTATTTT; CDR3aa: CASRRLGQGPVAGGADTQYF
v_gene: TRBV11-1; abundance: -; j_gene: TRBJ2-3; d_gene: TRBD2; CDR3nt: TGTGCCAGCAGCACCTGGACTAGCGGGGGGGTTGATACGCAGTATTTT; CDR3aa: CASSTWTSGGVDTQYF
v_gene: TRBV28; abundance: -; j_gene: TRBJ2-5; d_gene: -; CDR3nt: TGTGCCAGCAGACCCGGGACACACGCACAGGAGACCCAGTACTTC; CDR3aa: CASRPGTHAQETQYF
v_gene: TRBV3-1/TRBV3-2; abundance: -; j_gene: TRBJ1-1; d_gene: -; CDR3nt: TGTGCCAGCAGCCCCCCGGCCCAAAGGAGAGCTTTCTTT; CDR3aa: CASSPPAQRRAFF
v_gene: TRBV5-5; abundance: few; j_gene: TRBJ2-1; d_gene: -; CDR3nt: TGTGCCAGCAGCTTTGGGCTCTCCTACAATGAGCAGTTCTTC; CDR3aa: CASSFGLSYNEQFF
v_gene: TRBV10-3; abundance: -; j_gene: TRBJ2-7; d_gene: TRBD2; CDR3nt: TGTGCCATCAGTGAGTATGAAGAGATACTAGCGGACTACGAGCAGTACTTC; CDR3aa: CAISEYEEILADYEQYF
v_gene: TRBV2; abundance: -; j_gene: TRBJ2-2; d_gene: -; CDR3nt: TGTGCCAGCGGCAGCTGGTTCGGGTCCAACACCGGGGAGCTGTTTTTT; CDR3aa: CASGSWFGSNTGELFF
v_gene: TRBV5-1; abundance: -; j_gene: TRBJ1-6; d_gene: -; CDR3nt: TGCGCCAGCAGACAGGTGGAAGGCTCCTATAATTCACCCCTCCACTTT; CDR3aa: CASRQVEGSYNSPLHF
v_gene: TRBV10-2; abundance: -; j_gene: TRBJ2-5; d_gene: TRBD2; CDR3nt: TGCGCCAGCAGTGCACTAGCGGGACAAGAGACCCAGTACTTC; CDR3aa: CASSALAGQETQYF
v_gene: TRBV10-3; abundance: -; j_gene: TRBJ2-5; d_gene: -; CDR3nt: TGTGCCATCGGAAGGGGGGAGAGGGAGACCCAGTACTTC; CDR3aa: CAIGRGERETQYF
v_gene: TRBV28; abundance: once; j_gene: TRBJ1-1; d_gene: -; CDR3nt: TGTGCCAGCACACGCGGGGGGGAAAACACTGAAGCTTTCTTT; CDR3aa: CASTRGGENTEAFF
v_gene: TRBV24-1; abundance: -; j_gene: TRBJ2-3; d_gene: TRBD1; CDR3nt: TGTGCCACCAGTGCACAGGGGCGAGGGACAGATACGCAGTATTTT; CDR3aa: CATSAQGRGTDTQYF
v_gene: TRBV24-1; abundance: -; j_gene: TRBJ1-2; d_gene: -; CDR3nt: TGTGCCACCAGTGACTACCGGGCAGACTATGGCTACACCTTC; CDR3aa: CATSDYRADYGYTF
v_gene: TRBV7-2; abundance: -; j_gene: TRBJ1-2; d_gene: TRBD1; CDR3nt: TGTGCCAGCCGCCCCGGGACAGGGGCTCGGGGCTACACCTTC; CDR3aa: CASRPGTGARGYTF
v_gene: TRBV13; abundance: -; j_gene: TRBJ2-1; d_gene: TRBD1; CDR3nt: TGTGCCAGCAGCTCGGAGACAGGGGGTGATGAGCAGTTCTTC; CDR3aa: CASSSETGGDEQFF
v_gene: TRBV9; abundance: -; j_gene: TRBJ1-1; d_gene: TRBD1; CDR3nt: TGTGCCAGCAGCGTGACAGGGGGTACTGAAGCTTTCTTT; CDR3aa: CASSVTGGTEAFF
v_gene: TRBV6-6; abundance: -; j_gene: TRBJ1-5; d_gene: TRBD1; CDR3nt: TGTGCCAGCAGTCCTACCGGGACAGGGGGAGGCAATCAGCCCCAGCATTTT; CDR3aa: CASSPTGTGGGNQPQHF
v_gene: TRBV5-1; abundance: -; j_gene: TRBJ1-1; d_gene: TRBD1; CDR3nt: TGCGCCGGCACAAATGGACAGGGGGCGCGGGGCACTGAAGCTTTCTTT; CDR3aa: CAGTNGQGARGTEAFF